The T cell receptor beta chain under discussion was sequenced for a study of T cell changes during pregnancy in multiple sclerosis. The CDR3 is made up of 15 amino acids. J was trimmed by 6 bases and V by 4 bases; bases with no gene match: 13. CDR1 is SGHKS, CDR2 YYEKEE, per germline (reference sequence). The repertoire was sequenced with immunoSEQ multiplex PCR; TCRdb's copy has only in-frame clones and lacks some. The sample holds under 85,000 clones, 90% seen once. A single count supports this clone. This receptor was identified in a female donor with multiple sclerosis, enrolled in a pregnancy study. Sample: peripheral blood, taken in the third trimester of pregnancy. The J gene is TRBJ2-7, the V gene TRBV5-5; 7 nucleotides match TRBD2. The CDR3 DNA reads TGTGCCAGCAGCCCCGGACTAGACCCGACAGCCGAGCAGTACTTC. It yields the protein CASSPGLDPTAEQYF.